The 23 T cell receptor beta chains in this list originate from one sample, sequenced in a study of blood T cell repertoires in COVID-19. The protocol was immunoSEQ multiplex PCR, while the TCRdb copy is restricted to in-frame clones and leaves out a portion. The sample holds some 280,000 clones; just over 85% are singletons and the top ten take around 3%. The sample consisted of peripheral blood. These receptors originate from a woman in her twenties or thirties with active or convalescent COVID-19.

This chain links TRBV6-2 or TRBV6-3 with TRBJ2-3, with 7 bases identical to TRBD1. CDR1 MNHEY and CDR2 SVGEGT come from the germline V gene. V shed 0 bases, J shed 2 bases, and the junction held 2 bases outside the gene matches. The CDR3 contains 15 residues. In nucleotides, the CDR3 is TGTGCCAGCAGTTACTCACAGGGGAACACAGATACGCAGTATTTT. This gives the protein CASSYSQGNTDTQYF.

V gene TRBV27 combines with J gene TRBJ1-1, with D tentatively TRBD1 (5 bases). The germline CDR1 and CDR2 sequences are MNHEY and SMNVEV (reference sequence). CDR3 length equals 14 residues. Trimming cost V 2 bases and J 5 bases, with 12 bases left between them. The CDR3 DNA reads as TGTGCCAGCAGTTTAGCCCGGGGGGGGACTGAAGCTTTCTTT. Its translation is CASSLARGGTEAFF.

There are a few counts of this clone. The V gene is TRBV6-5, the J gene TRBJ2-7; a possible D gene is TRBD2 (6 bases). The CDR3 has 14 amino acids. Germline V lookup: CDR1 MNHEY, CDR2 SVGAGI. V lost 1 base, J lost 3 bases, and 10 bases lay in between. The CDR3 protein is CASSYFLGGYEQYF. As DNA, the CDR3 is TGTGCCAGCAGTTACTTCTTGGGGGGCTACGAGCAGTACTTC.

The chain links TRBV12-3 or TRBV12-4 to TRBJ2-5; D is unclear. V was shortened by 5 bases and J by 6 bases, with 13 bases between the two germline ends. This CDR3 comprises 13 residues. The CDR3 here is CASSPAVMKTQYF. In DNA form, the CDR3 reads TGTGCCAGCAGTCCCGCGGTTATGAAGACCCAGTACTTC.

The chain carries TRBV5-4 and TRBJ2-1; possible D gene TRBD2, 8 bases. Germline CDR1 SGHNT, CDR2 YYREEE (reference sequence). The CDR3 is 15 residues long. The germline V and J ends were trimmed by 4 bases and 6 bases, with 17 bases remaining between them. The CDR3 reads CASSQGGGGRNEQFF. CDR3 DNA: TGTGCCAGCAGCCAGGGGGGCGGGGGGCGCAATGAGCAGTTCTTC.

The chain carries TRBV4-3 and TRBJ2-3, with D possibly TRBD1 on 6 matching bases. V lost 4 bases and J 2 bases, leaving 13 bases between the germline ends. Germline CDR1 reads LGHNA; CDR2 reads YSLEER. This CDR3 has 15 amino acids. This CDR3 is CASSLGRGFTDTQYF. CDR3 nucleotide sequence: TGCGCCAGCAGCCTAGGTAGGGGGTTCACAGATACGCAGTATTTT.

The V gene is TRBV4-3, the J gene TRBJ1-1; D is possibly TRBD1 (5 bases). Per the germline V gene, CDR1 is LGHNA and CDR2 is YSLEER. V gave up 0 bases and J gave up 5 bases, with 16 bases separating them. This CDR3 comprises 16 residues. This CDR3 is CASSQDRDAGRTEAFF. In DNA, the CDR3 is TGCGCCAGCAGCCAAGATAGGGACGCAGGGAGGACTGAAGCTTTCTTT.

The chain couples TRBV27 to TRBJ2-5; 7 bases are a match to TRBD1. Germline CDR1 is MNHEY and CDR2 is SMNVEV (reference sequence). The CDR3 has 14 residues. Losses at the gene ends were 4 bases for V and 1 base for J; bases not matched to a gene: 3. The CDR3 DNA is TGTGCCAGCAGTTCGACAGGGAGCCAAGAGACCCAGTACTTC. It translates to CASSSTGSQETQYF.

V gene TRBV28 combines with J gene TRBJ1-1; tentatively, D is TRBD1 (5 bases). The CDR3 length is 14 residues. With 5 bases removed from V and 7 bases from J, the gap between germline ends came to 17 bases. Germline CDR1 reads MDHEN; CDR2 reads SYDVKM. CDR3 loop: CASSRLGARSEAFF. CDR3 sequence (DNA): TGTGCCAGCAGTCGACTAGGGGCCCGCAGTGAAGCTTTCTTT.

The rearrangement joins TRBV10-1 to TRBJ2-7; 7 bases fit TRBD1. CDR1 WNHNN and CDR2 SYGVQD come from the germline V gene (reference sequence). The V segment lost 2 bases and the J segment 6 bases; nucleotides outside the gene matches: 7. The CDR3 is 14 amino acids. This CDR3 is CASSEGRGLSEQYF. The CDR3, as DNA: TGCGCCAGCAGTGAGGGTAGGGGGCTGTCCGAGCAGTACTTC.

There are a few counts of this clone. The CDR3 coding sequence is TGTGCCAGCAGTTTGATTGGCAGCTATGGCTACACCTTC. Translation: CASSLIGSYGYTF. V gene TRBV12-3 or TRBV12-4 combines with J gene TRBJ1-2, with D uncertain. V was pared by 3 bases and J by 4 bases, with 9 bases between. CDR3 size: 13 residues.

V and J are TRBV5-1 and TRBJ2-5; TRBD2 matches 13 bases. The germline CDR1 and CDR2 sequences are SGHRS and YFSETQ. V was clipped by 4 bases and J by 4 bases; unmatched bases: 1. The CDR3 is 14 amino acids. Here the CDR3 DNA reads TGCGCCAGCAGCCGACTAGCGGGGGGAGAGACCCAGTACTTC. Translation gives CASSRLAGGETQYF.

A single count supports this clone. The same CDR3 arises from other DNA sequences in this sample as well. V and J are TRBV6-2 or TRBV6-3 and TRBJ1-2; 7 positions match TRBD1. V gave up 5 bases and J gave up 2 bases; unmatched junction bases: 2. CDR3 length equals 13 residues. Germline V gene data show CDR1 as MNHEY and CDR2 as SVGEGT. CDR3 amino acids: CASSLTGNYGYTF. The CDR3 DNA sequence: TGTGCCAGCAGTCTGACAGGGAACTATGGCTACACCTTC.

This chain joins TRBV19 and TRBJ1-2; D is uncertain. The CDR3 is 14 amino acids. CDR1 LNHDA and CDR2 SQIVND come from the germline V gene (reference sequence). Trimming took 3 bases from V and 4 from J, leaving 12 bases between them. CDR3 in amino acids: CASSILVGGYGYTF. For the CDR3, the DNA is TGTGCCAGTAGTATCCTGGTAGGAGGCTATGGCTACACCTTC.

This clone was counted only a few times. The chain carries TRBV7-2 and TRBJ1-2, with 7 nucleotides matching TRBD1. Per the germline V gene, CDR1 is SGHTA and CDR2 is FQGNSA. The CDR3 loop spans 14 amino acids. The trim removed 3 bases at V and 5 bases at J, leaving 6 bases unmatched. The CDR3 nucleotides read TGTGCCAGCAGCTTCGACAGGGTACAATATGGCTACACCTTC. It specifies CASSFDRVQYGYTF.

The V and J genes are TRBV2 and TRBJ2-2; possible D gene TRBD2, 6 bases. Trimming took off 3 bases at V and 2 bases at J, with 19 bases between the two ends. CDR1 is SNHLY, CDR2 FYNNEI, per germline. CDR3 size: 18 residues. The CDR3 is CASSEELTRDLNTGELFF. The CDR3 bases are TGTGCCAGCAGTGAGGAGTTGACCCGGGACTTAAACACCGGGGAGCTGTTTTTT.

This clone came up once. The chain uses TRBV4-3 and TRBJ2-5, with 13 bases lining up with TRBD2. The V segment lost 4 bases and the J segment 4 bases; nucleotides outside the gene matches: 12. The CDR3 has 18 amino acids. From germline, CDR1 is LGHNA and CDR2 YSLEER. This CDR3 is CASSPGLAGLGGVETQYF. CDR3 bases: TGCGCCAGCAGCCCGGGACTAGCGGGACTAGGGGGGGTAGAGACCCAGTACTTC.

The chain recombines TRBV7-2 with TRBJ1-1, with D unresolved. Germline V CDR1 and CDR2: SGHTA, FQGNSA. V lost 5 bases and J 1 base, leaving 5 bases between the germline ends. This CDR3 comprises 12 residues. This chain's CDR3 is CASSKANTEAFF. The CDR3 region has the DNA TGTGCCAGCAGCAAAGCGAACACTGAAGCTTTCTTT.

The rearrangement links TRBV27 to TRBJ1-2; 10 positions match TRBD1. Germline values: CDR1 MNHEY, CDR2 SMNVEV (reference sequence). The CDR3 loop spans 15 amino acids. Trimming took 6 bases from V and 6 from J; bases not matched to a gene: 10. The CDR3 DNA reads as TGTGCCAGCAGCCGACACCTAGGGACAGGGGATGGCTACACCTTC. Encoded protein: CASSRHLGTGDGYTF.

V and J are TRBV24-1 and TRBJ2-3; tentative D call: TRBD2 (6 bases). The CDR3 length is 15 residues. The ends were cut back, 4 bases at V and 4 bases at J, with 14 bases in the middle. CDR1 and CDR2 from the germline V gene are KGHDR and SFDVKD. CDR3 coding DNA: TGTGCCACCAGTGACCCCGGGCGGGGAGCAGATACGCAGTATTTT. Amino acid sequence: CATSDPGRGADTQYF.

This clone was found a few times. The chain uses TRBV7-9 and TRBJ1-5, with D maybe TRBD1 (5 bases). Trimming shortened V by 5 bases and J by 3 bases, and 11 bases separated the two germline ends. The V gene's germline CDR1 is SEHNR and CDR2 FQNEAQ (reference sequence). CDR3 length: 14 residues. DNA of the CDR3: TGTGCCAGCAGCGGGGGAGGGGTCAATCAGCCCCAGCATTTT. It specifies CASSGGGVNQPQHF.

The chain's CDR3 is CASSYTQEGLGYGYTF. For the CDR3, the DNA is TGTGCCAGCAGTTACACCCAGGAGGGGCTAGGCTATGGCTACACCTTC. The chain combines TRBV6-2 or TRBV6-3 with TRBJ1-2; possible D gene TRBD1, 5 bases. Germline V gives CDR1 MNHEY, CDR2 SVGEGT. The CDR3 runs to 16 residues. The germline V and J ends were trimmed by 2 bases and 4 bases, with 17 bases remaining between them.

V usage is TRBV6-5 and J usage is TRBJ1-2; no clear D. There are 15 residues in the CDR3. Germline loops: CDR1 MNHEY, CDR2 SVGAGI. Deletions cut 0 bases from V and 2 bases from J, with 10 bases between. The CDR3 spells CASSYSGLANYGYTF. The CDR3 DNA reads TGTGCCAGCAGTTACTCTGGTTTAGCAAACTATGGCTACACCTTC.